These 25 T cell receptor beta chains were sequenced from one sample in a study of early T cells in non-severe SARS-CoV-2 infection. TCRdb re-called the 5' RACE reads through MiXCR, storing one row per CDR3 protein. The profile shows over 25,000 distinct CDR3 sequences, about 10% of them singletons. Sample: whole blood. Every receptor here comes from an adult who was a healthcare worker with PCR-confirmed SARS-CoV-2 infection or an uninfected control (not recorded which).

This chain joins TRBV7-3 and TRBJ2-5; 10 nucleotides align to TRBD1. Unmatched junction bases numbered 7, after V lost 4 bases and J lost 5 bases. The CDR3 is 15 amino acids. The germline V gene has CDR1 SGHTA and CDR2 FQGTGA. The CDR3 loop reads CASSSRQGARETQYF. DNA of the CDR3: TGTGCCAGCAGCTCCAGACAGGGGGCAAGGGAGACCCAGTACTTC.

This clonotype was observed at least ten times. The chain recombines TRBV3-1 with TRBJ1-3; D is unresolved. Germline-derived CDR1 and CDR2 are LGHDT and YNNKEL (reference sequence). The ends were cut back, 2 bases at V and 5 bases at J, with 7 bases in the middle. The CDR3 length is 13 residues. CDR3 in amino acids: CASSQQERNTIYF. As DNA, the CDR3 is TGTGCCAGCAGCCAACAGGAAAGAAACACCATATATTTT.

This clonotype was counted at least ten times. The J gene is TRBJ1-2, the V gene TRBV5-1; 9 bases are shared with TRBD1. From germline, CDR1 is SGHRS and CDR2 YFSETQ. V lost 5 bases to trimming and J lost 9 bases; unmatched junction nucleotides: 11. The CDR3 runs 14 residues. The CDR3 DNA follows: TGCGCCAGCAGGTCGGCACAGGGGGCGCGGCGCTACACCTTC. Residues: CASRSAQGARRYTF.

Details on this clonotype: With a much larger clone just one base away, this may be a read error. CDR3: CATSRGTGSNSPLHF. CDR3 coding DNA: TGTGCCACCTCACGTGGGACAGGGTCGAATTCACCCCTCCACTTT. This chain joins TRBV18 and TRBJ1-6, with 9 nucleotides matching TRBD1. Germline assignment: CDR1 KGHSH and CDR2 LQKENI. This CDR3 is 15 amino acids long.

V gene TRBV10-3 combines with J gene TRBJ1-3, with D hard to call. The CDR3 has 13 amino acids. Germline assignment: CDR1 ENHRY and CDR2 SYGVKD. Trimming removed 6 bases at V and 0 bases at J, with 6 bases between. CDR3 DNA sequence: TGTGCCATCAGGGAGGGCTCTGGAAACACCATATATTTT. Protein product: CAIREGSGNTIYF.

This clonotype was counted many times. The chain has TRBV14 and TRBJ1-1; 10 bases align to TRBD1. J gave up 5 bases and V 0 bases, and 9 bases lay outside the gene matches. The CDR3 is 17 residues long. The germline CDR1 and CDR2 sequences are SGHDN and FVKESK. The CDR3 coding sequence is TGTGCCAGCAGCCAAGATGTGGGACAGGGGATTGGGACTGAAGCTTTCTTT. This translates into CASSQDVGQGIGTEAFF.

For the CDR3, the DNA is TGTGCCAGCAGTTACTCGACCTTCGGCATCTCTGGGGCCAACGTCCTGACTTTC. Protein product: CASSYSTFGISGANVLTF. This chain connects TRBV6-5 to TRBJ2-6, with D unresolved. V lost 0 bases to trimming and J lost 0 bases, with 12 bases between them. From germline, CDR1 is MNHEY and CDR2 SVGAGI. This CDR3 region has 18 residues.

This clonotype was counted ten times or more. The rearrangement links TRBV7-3 to TRBJ2-2; D not resolved. Germline V gene sequence: CDR1 SGHTA, CDR2 FQGTGA. The CDR3 totals 17 residues. V was cut by 2 bases and J by 5 bases, with 18 bases left in between. This CDR3 reads CASSLSAQKTLTGELFF. In DNA form, the CDR3 reads TGTGCCAGCAGCTTATCAGCCCAAAAGACCCTTACCGGGGAGCTGTTTTTT. The full variable domain, in which reference TRBV7-3 and TRBJ2-2 provide the parts outside the CDR3, is GAGVSQTPSNKVTEKGKYVELRCDPISGHTALYWYRQSLGQGPEFLIYFQGTGAADDSGLPNDRFFAVRPEGSVSTLKIQRTERGDSAVYLCASSLSAQKTLTGELFFGEGSRLTVL.

This clonotype was counted ten times or more. CDR3 DNA: TGTGCCAGCAGCGTGGGGATGAACACTGAAGCTTTCTTT. Protein product: CASSVGMNTEAFF. The V gene is TRBV7-3, the J gene TRBJ1-1; D uncertain. Trimming left V 5 bases short and J 0 bases short, with 7 bases between. The CDR3 covers 13 residues. Looked up from germline, CDR1 is SGHTA and CDR2 is FQGTGA.

This clonotype has a count of ten or more. CDR3 protein: CSVGGVGYGYTF. The CDR3 DNA sequence: TGCAGCGTTGGGGGAGTAGGATATGGCTACACCTTC. V and J are TRBV29-1 and TRBJ1-2, with D hard to call. Germline V gene data show CDR1 as SQVTM and CDR2 as ANQGSEA. The CDR3 has 12 amino acids. Trimming pared 4 bases from V and 5 bases from J, leaving 11 bases between.

This clonotype showed up just a few times. This sequence joins TRBV5-1 and TRBJ2-1; TRBD1 aligns across 9 bases. CDR1 is SGHRS and CDR2 is YFSETQ in the germline V gene. The CDR3 loop spans 15 amino acids. Unmatched junction bases numbered 5, after V lost 4 bases and J lost 3 bases. The CDR3 nucleotides are TGCGCCAGCAGCGTGGCGGGACAGGGCTACAATGAGCAGTTCTTC. It specifies CASSVAGQGYNEQFF.

By share, this clonotype counts as medium-sized (0.01 to 0.1%). J is TRBJ2-3 and V is TRBV7-7; D unclear. The CDR3 is made up of 14 amino acids. Germline CDR1 and CDR2: SSHAT and FNYEAQ (reference sequence). V shed 4 bases and J shed 4 bases, with 12 bases lying between them. CDR3 bases: TGTGCCAGCAGCTCCCAGACCGGACCAGATACGCAGTATTTT. Protein: CASSSQTGPDTQYF.

At least ten counts were recorded for this clonotype. The chain couples TRBV7-8 to TRBJ1-5, with D unclear. The V gene's germline CDR1 is SGHVS and CDR2 FQNEAQ. The CDR3 has 13 residues. V lost 3 bases and J 6 bases, leaving 9 bases between the germline ends. The CDR3 is CASSFGQPQPQHF. DNA of the CDR3: TGTGCCAGCAGCTTTGGGCAGCCTCAGCCCCAGCATTTT.

This clonotype has a count of ten or more. The V gene is TRBV7-9, the J gene TRBJ2-7; no clear D gene. The CDR3 loop spans 13 amino acids. Germline lookup yields CDR1 SEHNR and CDR2 FQNEAQ (reference sequence). Trimming removed 3 bases at V and 3 bases at J, with 9 bases between. CDR3 loop: CASSFPLLYEQYF. In nucleotides, the CDR3 is TGTGCCAGCAGCTTCCCCCTCCTCTACGAGCAGTACTTC.

The V call is TRBV20-1, the J call TRBJ1-2, with 7 positions matching TRBD1. Germline assignment: CDR1 DFQATT and CDR2 SNEGSKA (reference sequence). The CDR3 spans 14 residues. V shed 4 bases, J shed 3 bases, and the junction held 8 bases outside the gene matches. The CDR3 reads CSAMGQRLDYGYTF. CDR3 DNA: TGCAGTGCTATGGGACAGCGCCTAGACTATGGCTACACCTTC.

The CDR3 here is CASSITTSGGANEQFF. The CDR3 DNA reads TGTGCCAGTAGTATAACGACTAGCGGGGGGGCTAATGAGCAGTTCTTC. The rearrangement joins TRBV19 to TRBJ2-1, with TRBD2 matching over 14 bases. V trimming: 2 bases; J trimming: 7 bases; junction bases outside the gene matches: 4. CDR3 length: 16 residues. The V gene's germline CDR1 is LNHDA and CDR2 SQIVND (reference sequence). The whole variable domain, remainder taken from reference TRBV19 and TRBJ2-1, is DGGITQSPKYLFRKEGQNVTLSCEQNLNHDAMYWYRQDPGQGLRLIYYSQIVNDFQKGDIAEGYSVSREKKESFPLTVTSAQKNPTAFYLCASSITTSGGANEQFFGPGTRLTVL.

The sample holds many counts of this clonotype. The chain links TRBV28 to TRBJ2-3, with 7 bases matching TRBD1. Trimming cost V 5 bases and J 6 bases; bases outside gene matches: 8. Looked up from germline, CDR1 is MDHEN and CDR2 is SYDVKM. The CDR3 contains 14 residues. The CDR3 loop reads CASSQQGTVDTQYF. In nucleotides, the CDR3 is TGTGCCAGCAGTCAACAGGGGACAGTGGATACGCAGTATTTT.

This clonotype came up many times. This chain uses TRBV6-5 with TRBJ1-6; 8 bases agree with TRBD1. The CDR3 has 15 amino acids. V lost 6 bases to trimming and J lost 2 bases; unmatched junction nucleotides: 3. Germline CDR1 is MNHEY and CDR2 is SVGAGI. CDR3 protein: CASRQGQAYNSPLHF. The DNA for the CDR3 is TGTGCCAGCAGGCAGGGACAGGCCTATAATTCACCCCTCCACTTT.

This clonotype qualifies as medium-sized. This sequence joins TRBV11-2 and TRBJ2-5; D is possibly TRBD1 (6 bases). V shed 0 bases and J shed 3 bases, with 11 bases lying between them. The length of the CDR3 is 15 residues. The germline CDR1 and CDR2 sequences are SGHAT and FQNNGV. The CDR3 loop reads CASSLEGTPKETQYF. CDR3 DNA sequence: TGTGCCAGCAGCTTAGAAGGGACACCCAAAGAGACCCAGTACTTC.

At least ten counts were recorded for this clonotype. The V and J genes are TRBV29-1 and TRBJ2-4, with D uncertain. Trimming took off 5 bases at V and 1 base at J, with 18 bases between the two ends. The CDR3 totals 16 residues. Germline V gene sequence: CDR1 SQVTM, CDR2 ANQGSEA. The DNA of the CDR3 is TGCAGCGTTCCCATCGTCCGGAGAGCGGCCAAAAACATTCAGTACTTC. This translates into CSVPIVRRAAKNIQYF.

This clonotype has ten or more counts. The CDR3, as DNA: TGTGCCAGTGGAGTCCCAGGGCTCCGAAATCAGCCCCAGCATTTT. Its protein is CASGVPGLRNQPQHF. The chain joins TRBV6-1 to TRBJ1-5, with TRBD1 as a possible D gene (5 bases). Looked up from germline, CDR1 is MNHNS and CDR2 is SASEGT. The CDR3 sequence is 15 residues long. V gave up 9 bases and J gave up 4 bases, with 19 bases separating them.

This clonotype was recorded many times. The chain couples TRBV5-6 to TRBJ1-2, with a tentative D call TRBD1 (5 bases). Germline V gives CDR1 SGHDT, CDR2 YYEEEE. The CDR3 totals 14 residues. Deletions cut 5 bases from V and 0 bases from J, with 11 bases between. In DNA form, the CDR3 reads TGTGCCAGCAGTAGGGGCAGTACTAACTATGGCTACACCTTC. Translating it yields CASSRGSTNYGYTF.

The chain links TRBV9 to TRBJ2-1; no clear D. This CDR3 comprises 13 residues. Deletions cut 4 bases from V and 6 bases from J, with 11 bases between. Germline-derived CDR1 and CDR2 are SGDLS and YYNGEE. CDR3 amino acids: CASSWAGRNEQFF. The CDR3 coding sequence is TGTGCCAGCAGCTGGGCCGGGCGCAATGAGCAGTTCTTC.

This clonotype was counted between two and nine times. The V and J genes are TRBV3-1 and TRBJ1-1, with 8 positions matching TRBD1. From germline, CDR1 is LGHDT and CDR2 YNNKEL (reference sequence). Unmatched junction bases numbered 10, after V lost 7 bases and J lost 6 bases. The CDR3 consists of 14 residues. Here the CDR3 DNA reads TGTGCCAGCAACCCCCAGGGGGCGCTTGCTGAAGCTTTCTTT. It encodes CASNPQGALAEAFF. Complete variable domain (other parts from reference TRBV3-1 and TRBJ1-1): DTAVSQTPKYLVTQMGNDKSIKCEQNLGHDTMYWYKQDSKKFLKIMFSYNNKELIINETVPNRFSPKSPDKAHLNLHINSLELGDSAVYFCASNPQGALAEAFFGQGTRLTVV.

Many counts were recorded for this clonotype. The chain employs TRBV18 and TRBJ2-5; no firm D call. The CDR3 covers 11 residues. Germline CDR1 and CDR2: KGHSH and LQKENI. V gave up 5 bases and J gave up 2 bases, with 3 bases separating them. CDR3 in DNA: TGTGCCAGCTCAGAACAAGAGACCCAGTACTTC. Amino acid sequence: CASSEQETQYF. Complete variable domain (other parts from reference TRBV18 and TRBJ2-5): NAGVMQNPRHLVRRRGQEARLRCSPMKGHSHVYWYRQLPEEGLKFMVYLQKENIIDESGMPKERFSAEFPKEGPSILRIQQVVRGDSAAYFCASSEQETQYFGPGTRLLVL.